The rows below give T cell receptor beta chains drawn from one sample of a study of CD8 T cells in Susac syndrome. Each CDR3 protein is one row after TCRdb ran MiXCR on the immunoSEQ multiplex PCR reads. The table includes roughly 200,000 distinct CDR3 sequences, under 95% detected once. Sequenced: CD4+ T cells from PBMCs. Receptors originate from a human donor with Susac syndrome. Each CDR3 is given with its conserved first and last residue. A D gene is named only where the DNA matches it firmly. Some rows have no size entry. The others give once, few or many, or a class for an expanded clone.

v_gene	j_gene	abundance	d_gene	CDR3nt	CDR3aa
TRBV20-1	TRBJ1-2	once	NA	TGCAGTGCGGTATTCCCCAGGACGGCGGATGGCTACACCTTC	CSAVFPRTADGYTF
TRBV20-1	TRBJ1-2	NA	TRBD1	TGCAGTGCTAGAGAGGGACAGTCGGCCCTGAATGGCTACACCTTC	CSAREGQSALNGYTF
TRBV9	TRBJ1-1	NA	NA	TGTGCCAGCAGCGCGGGAGACGGGTTGGACACTGAAGCTTTCTTT	CASSAGDGLDTEAFF
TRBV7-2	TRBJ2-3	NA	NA	TGTGCCAGCAGCTTAGGGGTGGGTACGCAGTATTTT	CASSLGVGTQYF
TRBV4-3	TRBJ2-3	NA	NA	TGCGCCAGCAGCCAATTAACAGGACAATTCACAGATACGCAGTATTTT	CASSQLTGQFTDTQYF
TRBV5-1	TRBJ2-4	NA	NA	TGCGCCAGCAGCTTTGGGAGGAGAAACATTCAGTACTTC	CASSFGRRNIQYF
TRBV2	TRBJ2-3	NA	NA	TGTGCCAGCAAAAATGACAGACCAGATACGCAGTATTTT	CASKNDRPDTQYF
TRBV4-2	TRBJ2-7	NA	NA	TGTGCCAGCAGCCTGTCCAGCGGGACAGTCTACGAGCAGTACTTC	CASSLSSGTVYEQYF
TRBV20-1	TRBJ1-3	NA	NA	TGCAGTGCTATGAGCCCTCAACGTGGAAACACCATATATTTT	CSAMSPQRGNTIYF
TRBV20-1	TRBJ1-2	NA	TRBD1	TGCAGTGCTAGAGTGGGGGACAGGGGTAACTATGGCTACACCTTC	CSARVGDRGNYGYTF
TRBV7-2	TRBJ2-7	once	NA	TGTGCCAGCAGCCCCGGGACCAGGTGGGGCGAGCAGTACTTC	CASSPGTRWGEQYF
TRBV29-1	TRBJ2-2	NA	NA	TGCAGCGTTGGGTGGCTACAGGGTTGGAACACCGGGGAGCTGTTTTTT	CSVGWLQGWNTGELFF
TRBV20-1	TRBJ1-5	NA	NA	TGCAGTGCCCGTGGGGATTTAAATCAGCCCCAGCATTTT	CSARGDLNQPQHF
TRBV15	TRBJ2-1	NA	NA	TGTGCCACCAGCAGGGTTAGCTCCTACAATGAGCAGTTCTTC	CATSRVSSYNEQFF
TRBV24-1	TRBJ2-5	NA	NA	TGTGCCACCAGTGAAGGCAGACTTTTACAAGAGACCCAGTACTTC	CATSEGRLLQETQYF
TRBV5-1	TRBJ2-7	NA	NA	TGCGCCAGCAGCTTTACGGGTAGAGACTACGAGCAGTACTTC	CASSFTGRDYEQYF
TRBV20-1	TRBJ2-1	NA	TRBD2	TGCAGTGCGGGACTAGCAAGGAATGAGCAGTTCTTC	CSAGLARNEQFF
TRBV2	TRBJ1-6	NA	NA	TGTGCCAGCAGGATCCATTTCGGGGCAGGTTCACCCCTCCACTTT	CASRIHFGAGSPLHF
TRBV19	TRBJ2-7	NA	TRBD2	TGTGCCAGTAGTATCTCCCAGCGGGGAACCTACGAGCAGTACTTC	CASSISQRGTYEQYF
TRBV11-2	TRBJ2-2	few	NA	TGTGCCAGCAGCCCCTTCTCGAACACCGGGGAGCTGTTTTTT	CASSPFSNTGELFF
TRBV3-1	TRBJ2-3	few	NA	TGTGCCAGCAGCCAAGGCCGAAGCACAGATACGCAGTATTTT	CASSQGRSTDTQYF
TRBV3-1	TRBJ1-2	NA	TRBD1	TGTGCCAGCAGCCAAGAAGGGGGCAGCAACTATGGCTACACCTTC	CASSQEGGSNYGYTF
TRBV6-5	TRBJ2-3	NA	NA	TGTGCCAGCAGTTCTTCCTCAGATACGCAGTATTTT	CASSSSSDTQYF
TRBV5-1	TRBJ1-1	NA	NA	TGCGCCAGCAGCCCAAGGTCGGGCACTGAAGCTTTCTTT	CASSPRSGTEAFF
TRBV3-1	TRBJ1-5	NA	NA	TGTGCCAGCAGCCAAGAAGGTGTAGGGCAGCCCCAGCATTTT	CASSQEGVGQPQHF
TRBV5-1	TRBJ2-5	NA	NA	TGCGCCAGCAGAAGTCTACCTCAAGAGACCCAGTACTTC	CASRSLPQETQYF
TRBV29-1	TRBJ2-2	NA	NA	TGCAGCGTTAGGGGTGTCTCCGGGGAGCTGTTTTTT	CSVRGVSGELFF
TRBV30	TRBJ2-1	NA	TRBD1	TGTGCCTGGACCAGCAGGGGGCATGAGCAGTTCTTC	CAWTSRGHEQFF
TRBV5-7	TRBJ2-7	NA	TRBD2	TGTGCCAGCAGCCGACGACTAGCCTCTACCTACGAGCAGTACTTC	CASSRRLASTYEQYF
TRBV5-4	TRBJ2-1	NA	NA	TGTGCCAGCACCCGGGACCGATACAATGAGCAGTTCTTC	CASTRDRYNEQFF
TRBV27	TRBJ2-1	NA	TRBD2	TGTGCCAGCAGCCCGACTAGCGGGGTCTACAATGAGCAGTTCTTC	CASSPTSGVYNEQFF
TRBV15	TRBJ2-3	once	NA	TGTGCCACCAGCAGAGATTCAAGCACAGATACGCAGTATTTT	CATSRDSSTDTQYF
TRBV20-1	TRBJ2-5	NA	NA	TGCAGTGCTATTGGCCAGGGGATGGGGGAGACCCAGTACTTC	CSAIGQGMGETQYF
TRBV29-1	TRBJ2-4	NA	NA	TGCAGCGTTGTCGGCCCCGGGAGCGAAAACATTCAGTACTTC	CSVVGPGSENIQYF
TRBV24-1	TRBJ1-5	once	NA	TGTGCCACCAGTGATCTTAGTCCAGGTCAGCCCCAGCATTTT	CATSDLSPGQPQHF
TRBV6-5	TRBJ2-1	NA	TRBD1	TGTGCCAGCACTAGGGGGCACATAGATGAGCAGTTCTTC	CASTRGHIDEQFF
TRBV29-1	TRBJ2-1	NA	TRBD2	TGCAGCGTCGTACTGAGGACTAGCGGTAACAATGAGCAGTTCTTC	CSVVLRTSGNNEQFF
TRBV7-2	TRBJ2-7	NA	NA	TGTGCCAGCAGCATAAGGGTTGAGGCCTACGAGCAGTACTTC	CASSIRVEAYEQYF
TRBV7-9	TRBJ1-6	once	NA	TGTGCCAGCAGCTTTACAGGGAGCTCCTATAATTCACCCCTCCACTTT	CASSFTGSSYNSPLHF
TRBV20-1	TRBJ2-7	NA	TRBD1	TGCAGTGCTTACCGGACAGGGGCGGCCTACGAGCAGTACTTC	CSAYRTGAAYEQYF
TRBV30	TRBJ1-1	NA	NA	TGTGCCTGGAGTGTAAGGGTAAGGGATGAAGCTTTCTTT	CAWSVRVRDEAFF
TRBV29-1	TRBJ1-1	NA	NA	TGCAGCGTTAAAGGGGGGGTAACGGTCTCTGAAGCTTTCTTT	CSVKGGVTVSEAFF
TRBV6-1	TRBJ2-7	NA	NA	TGTGCCAGCAGTGCGGACAGCGCGAGGATATCTTCCTACGAGCAGTACTTC	CASSADSARISSYEQYF
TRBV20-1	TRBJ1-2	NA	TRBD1	TGCAGTGCTTCTCCGGGACAGGGAATTGGCTACACCTTC	CSASPGQGIGYTF
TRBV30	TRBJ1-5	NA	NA	TGTGCCTGGAGTAAAACGGGGACTGACAATCAGCCCCAGCATTTT	CAWSKTGTDNQPQHF
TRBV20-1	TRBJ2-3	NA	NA	TGCAGTGCTAGAGATCGCACAGATACGCAGTATTTT	CSARDRTDTQYF
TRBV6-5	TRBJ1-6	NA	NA	TGTGCCAGCAGTTACGGGGCCTCGAATTCACCCCTCCACTTT	CASSYGASNSPLHF
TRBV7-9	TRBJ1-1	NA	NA	TGTGTCTTTGGGGGAGGCACTGAAGCTTTCTTT	CVFGGGTEAFF
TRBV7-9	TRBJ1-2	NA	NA	TGTGCCAGCAGCTTTAGGGACGGCTATGGCTACACCTTC	CASSFRDGYGYTF
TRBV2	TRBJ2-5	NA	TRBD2	TGTGCCAGCAGTGGACTAGCGGTTGGAGAGACCCAGTACTTC	CASSGLAVGETQYF
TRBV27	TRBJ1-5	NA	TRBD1	TGTGCCAGCAGTTCGACAGGGTTCAAGGGTCAGCCCCAGCATTTT	CASSSTGFKGQPQHF
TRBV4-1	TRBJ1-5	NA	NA	TGCGCCAGCAGCCAAGATGGCGACGTTTATCAGCCCCAGCATTTT	CASSQDGDVYQPQHF
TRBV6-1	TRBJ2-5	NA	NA	TGTGCCTTAGCAAGTCGGGGGGCCAAAGAGACCCAGTACTTC	CALASRGAKETQYF
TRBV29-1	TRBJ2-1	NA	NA	TGCAGCGTTGGGGGGCAGGGGACCTACAATGAGCAGTTCTTC	CSVGGQGTYNEQFF
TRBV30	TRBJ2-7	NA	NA	TGTGCCTGGAGTTCCTTATACCCCTACGAGCAGTACTTC	CAWSSLYPYEQYF
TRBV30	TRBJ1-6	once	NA	TGTGCCTGGAGTGTCGGGGGGGTACAGTCACCCCTCCACTTT	CAWSVGGVQSPLHF
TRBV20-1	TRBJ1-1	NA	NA	TGCAGTGCCAGTATCGCGGGCGAGAGAGCTTTCTTT	CSASIAGERAFF